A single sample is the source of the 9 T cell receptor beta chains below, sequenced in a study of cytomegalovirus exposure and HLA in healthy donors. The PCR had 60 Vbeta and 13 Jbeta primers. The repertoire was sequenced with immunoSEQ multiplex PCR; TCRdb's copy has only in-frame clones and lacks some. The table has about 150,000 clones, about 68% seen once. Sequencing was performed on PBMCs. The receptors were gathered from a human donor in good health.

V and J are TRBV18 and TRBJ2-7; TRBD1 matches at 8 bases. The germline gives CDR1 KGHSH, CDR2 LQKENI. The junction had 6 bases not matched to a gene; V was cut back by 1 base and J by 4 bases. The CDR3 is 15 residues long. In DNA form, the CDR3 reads TGTGCCAGCTCACCACGGACAGGGTCAAGGTACGAGCAGTACTTC. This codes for CASSPRTGSRYEQYF.

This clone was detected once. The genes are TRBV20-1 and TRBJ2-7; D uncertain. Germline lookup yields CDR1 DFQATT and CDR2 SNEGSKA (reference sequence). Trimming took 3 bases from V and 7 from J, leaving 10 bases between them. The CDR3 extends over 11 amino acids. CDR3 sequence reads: CSASLGLEQYF. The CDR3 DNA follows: TGCAGTGCTAGCCTAGGTCTTGAGCAGTACTTC.

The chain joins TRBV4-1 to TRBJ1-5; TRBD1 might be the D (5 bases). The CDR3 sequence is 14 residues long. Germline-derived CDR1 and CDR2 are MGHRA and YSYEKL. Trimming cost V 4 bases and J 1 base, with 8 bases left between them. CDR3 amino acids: CASSLYRSNQPQHF. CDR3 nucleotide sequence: TGCGCCAGCAGCCTATACAGGAGCAATCAGCCCCAGCATTTT.

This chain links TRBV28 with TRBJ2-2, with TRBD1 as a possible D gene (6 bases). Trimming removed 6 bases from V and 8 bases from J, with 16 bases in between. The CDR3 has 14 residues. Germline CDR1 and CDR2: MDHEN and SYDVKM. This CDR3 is CASRYLTGKGELFF. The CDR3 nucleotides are TGTGCCAGCAGATACCTTACAGGGAAGGGGGAGCTGTTTTTT.

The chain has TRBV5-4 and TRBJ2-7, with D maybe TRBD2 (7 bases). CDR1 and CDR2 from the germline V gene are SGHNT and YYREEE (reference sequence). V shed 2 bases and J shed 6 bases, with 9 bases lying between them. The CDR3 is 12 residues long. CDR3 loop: CASSLGGGEQYF. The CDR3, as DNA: TGTGCCAGCAGCTTAGGGGGGGGCGAGCAGTACTTC. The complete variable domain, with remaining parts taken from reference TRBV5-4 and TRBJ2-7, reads ETGVTQSPTHLIKTRGQQVTLRCSSQSGHNTVSWYQQALGQGPQFIFQYYREEENGRGNFPPRFSGLQFPNYSSELNVNALELDDSALYLCASSLGGGEQYFGPGTRLTVT.

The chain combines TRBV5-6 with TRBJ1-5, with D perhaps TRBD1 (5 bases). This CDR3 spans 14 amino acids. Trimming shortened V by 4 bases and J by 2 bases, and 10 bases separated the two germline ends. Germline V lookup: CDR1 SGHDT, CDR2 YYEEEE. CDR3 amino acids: CASSRRGGNQPQHF. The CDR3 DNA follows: TGTGCCAGCAGCCGGAGGGGAGGCAATCAGCCCCAGCATTTT.

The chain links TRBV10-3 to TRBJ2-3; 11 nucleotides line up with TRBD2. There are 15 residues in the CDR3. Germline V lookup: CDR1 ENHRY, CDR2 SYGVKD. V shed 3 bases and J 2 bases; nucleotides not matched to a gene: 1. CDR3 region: CAISELAGATDTQYF. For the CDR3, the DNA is TGTGCCATCAGTGAACTAGCGGGAGCCACAGATACGCAGTATTTT.

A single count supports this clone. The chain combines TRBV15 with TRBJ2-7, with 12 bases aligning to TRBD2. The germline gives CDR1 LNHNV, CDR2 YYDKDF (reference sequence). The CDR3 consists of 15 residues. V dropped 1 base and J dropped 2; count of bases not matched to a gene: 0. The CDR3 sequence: CATSRGTSGTYEQYF. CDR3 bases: TGTGCCACCAGCAGAGGGACTAGCGGGACCTACGAGCAGTACTTC.

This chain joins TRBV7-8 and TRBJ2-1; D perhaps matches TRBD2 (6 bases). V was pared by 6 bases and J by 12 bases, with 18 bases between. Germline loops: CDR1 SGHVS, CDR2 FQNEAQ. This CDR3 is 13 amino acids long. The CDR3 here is CASRRTAVGGQFF. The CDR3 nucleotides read TGTGCCAGCAGACGGACCGCGGTGGGAGGGCAGTTCTTC.